This TCR beta chain stems from a study of cytomegalovirus exposure and HLA in healthy donors. Regarding the study as a whole: The classifier reportedly diagnosed cytomegalovirus status with high sensitivity and specificity.

The CDR3 is 15 residues long. The germline CDR1 and CDR2 sequences are MNHEY and SVGAGI. Trimming shortened V by 2 bases and J by 5 bases, and 15 bases separated the two germline ends. Comment on this clone: The antigen remains undetermined.

The PCR employed 60 Vbeta primers together with 13 Jbeta primers. Per the original methods: A later analysis counted 80 million or so unique TCR beta chains, 9.5 million to 13 million shared. Assay: immunoSEQ multiplex PCR; the TCRdb copy retains only in-frame clones and omits some. That table furnishes V, J and clone size, whereas the DNA furnished D and trimming. There are approximately 190,000 clones in the sample; around four fifths occur only once, and under 2% lies in the top ten. This clonotype was sampled from a man in his forties in good health and CMV-seropositive. V gene TRBV6-5 combines with J gene TRBJ2-5, with no clear D. The specimen was PBMCs. CDR3 sequence (DNA): TGTGCCAGCAGTTACGGGCGTTACGGTGGGGAGACCCAGTACTTC. Translated: CASSYGRYGGETQYF.